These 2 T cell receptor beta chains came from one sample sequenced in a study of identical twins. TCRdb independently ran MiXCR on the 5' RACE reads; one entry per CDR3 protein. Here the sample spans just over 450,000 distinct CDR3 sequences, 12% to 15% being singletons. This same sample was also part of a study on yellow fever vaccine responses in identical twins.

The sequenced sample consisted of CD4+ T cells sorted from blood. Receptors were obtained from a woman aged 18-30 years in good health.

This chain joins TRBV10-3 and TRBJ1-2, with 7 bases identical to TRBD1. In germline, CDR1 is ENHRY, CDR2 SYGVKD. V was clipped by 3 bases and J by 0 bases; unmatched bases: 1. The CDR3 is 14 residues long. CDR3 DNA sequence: TGTGCCATCAGTGAAGGGACAGCTAACTATGGCTACACCTTC. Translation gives CAISEGTANYGYTF.

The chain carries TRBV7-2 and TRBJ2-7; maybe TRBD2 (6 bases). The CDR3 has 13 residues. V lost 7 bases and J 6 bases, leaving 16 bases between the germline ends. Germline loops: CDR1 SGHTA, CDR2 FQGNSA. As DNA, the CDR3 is TGTGCCAGCACCCTGGCGGGGCCCTTCGAGCAGTACTTC. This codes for CASTLAGPFEQYF.